One and the same sample provided the 11 T cell receptor beta chains below, sequenced in a study of T cells after posttransplantation cyclophosphamide. Produced via immunoSEQ multiplex PCR; TCRdb's table is partial and in-frame only. The repertoire consists of 15,000 to 20,000 clones, none detected only once. Cyclophosphamide on days +3 and +4 followed busulfan-fludarabine conditioning and a marrow graft. The source was PBMCs, collected after allogeneic stem cell transplant with posttransplant cyclophosphamide. The receptor set was obtained from a female patient younger than 45 who received an allogeneic stem cell transplant from a related donor, was CMV-positive, and had no GVHD. The graft donor may have given rise to some T cells.

This clone was seen ten or more times. V is TRBV27 and J is TRBJ1-5, with 10 bases lining up with TRBD1. The CDR3 loop spans 15 amino acids. Germline CDR1 is MNHEY and CDR2 is SMNVEV (reference sequence). V lost 2 bases, J lost 2 bases, and 0 bases stayed unmatched. CDR3: CASSLGTGGNQPQHF. CDR3 DNA: TGTGCCAGCAGTTTAGGGACAGGGGGCAATCAGCCCCAGCATTTT.

The sample holds many counts of this clone. The chain joins TRBV28 to TRBJ1-5; 7 bases agree with TRBD1. The germline gives CDR1 MDHEN, CDR2 SYDVKM. This CDR3 is built from 17 residues. Trimming at V came to 3 bases and at J to 0 bases, leaving 8 bases not matched to a gene. The CDR3 nucleotides are TGTGCCAGCAGTTTGGGAACAGGGGTGTATAGCAATCAGCCCCAGCATTTT. It translates to CASSLGTGVYSNQPQHF.

This clone was counted at least ten times. The V call is TRBV7-2, the J call TRBJ2-1; D is unresolved. Germline V gene lookup returns CDR1 SGHTA and CDR2 FQGNSA. The length of the CDR3 is 13 residues. V was shortened by 4 bases and J by 12 bases, with 16 bases between the two germline ends. CDR3 nucleotides: TGTGCCAGCAGCTCTCCCCAACTTTATGGGCAGTTCTTC. Its translation is CASSSPQLYGQFF.

This clone was detected many times. This chain links TRBV28 with TRBJ1-5, with TRBD1 identical over 8 bases. Germline-derived CDR1 and CDR2 are MDHEN and SYDVKM. Losses at the gene ends were 4 bases for V and 8 bases for J; bases not matched to a gene: 16. The CDR3 runs 17 residues. CDR3 DNA sequence: TGTGCCAGCAGTTCGGTTGGTCAGGGGGCGTTTAGTGAGCCCCAGCATTTT. The encoded protein is CASSSVGQGAFSEPQHF.

The table lists this clone with many counts. The rearrangement joins TRBV7-2 to TRBJ2-7; a weak D match, TRBD2 (7 bases). The V and J ends lost 5 bases and 4 bases respectively, with 18 bases between them. The CDR3 has 15 amino acids. CDR1 and CDR2 (germline): SGHTA, FQGNSA. The CDR3 here is CASSPRSAGAYEQYF. DNA for the CDR3: TGTGCCAGCAGCCCCCGTAGTGCGGGGGCTTACGAGCAGTACTTC. The entire variable domain, with the rest obtained from reference TRBV7-2 and TRBJ2-7, is as follows: GAGVSQSPSNKVTEKGKDVELRCDPISGHTALYWYRQSLGQGLEFLIYFQGNSAPDKSGLPSDRFSAERTGGSVSTLTIQRTQQEDSAVYLCASSPRSAGAYEQYFGPGTRLTVT.

This clone showed up many times. This sequence joins TRBV18 and TRBJ1-1; D is ambiguous. Per the germline V gene, CDR1 is KGHSH and CDR2 is LQKENI. The CDR3 contains 14 residues. Trimming removed 1 base at V and 0 bases at J, with 6 bases between. The chain's CDR3 is CASSPQLMNTEAFF. DNA of the CDR3: TGTGCCAGCTCACCACAGCTCATGAACACTGAAGCTTTCTTT.

The sample holds many counts of this clone. The CDR3 DNA follows: TGTGCCAGCAGCTCCCTAGCGAGATACGCCAATGAGCAGTTCTTC. Amino acids: CASSSLARYANEQFF. This chain connects TRBV7-2 to TRBJ2-1; maybe TRBD2 (6 bases). V was trimmed by 4 bases and J by 6 bases, leaving 16 bases between them. CDR1 SGHTA and CDR2 FQGNSA come from the germline V gene. This CDR3 is 15 amino acids long.

This clone was detected ten times or more. The V call is TRBV7-9, the J call TRBJ2-7; TRBD2 matches 8 bases. CDR3 length equals 14 residues. Trimming cost V 3 bases and J 0 bases; bases outside gene matches: 1. The V gene's germline CDR1 is SEHNR and CDR2 FQNEAQ (reference sequence). In DNA, the CDR3 is TGTGCCAGCAGCTTCGGGACTAGCTCCTACGAGCAGTACTTC. This gives the protein CASSFGTSSYEQYF.

Ten or more counts support this clone. The chain joins TRBV7-9 to TRBJ2-7; TRBD1 is a possible D gene (6 bases). V lost 5 bases and J lost 0, with 11 bases in between. Germline CDR1 reads SEHNR; CDR2 reads FQNEAQ (reference sequence). This CDR3 spans 14 amino acids. CDR3 loop: CASSPGQTSYEQYF. CDR3 coding DNA: TGTGCCAGCAGCCCGGGACAAACCTCCTACGAGCAGTACTTC.

This clone was picked up many times. This chain connects TRBV7-9 to TRBJ1-2; tentative D call: TRBD1 (6 bases). V was shortened by 1 base and J by 0 bases, with 6 bases between the two germline ends. Germline loops: CDR1 SEHNR, CDR2 FQNEAQ (reference sequence). This CDR3 is built from 14 residues. Here the CDR3 DNA reads TGTGCCAGCAGCTTAGGACAGGCTAACTATGGCTACACCTTC. It specifies CASSLGQANYGYTF.

This clone was detected ten times or more. This chain connects TRBV28 to TRBJ1-5; D is unclear. The V gene's germline CDR1 is MDHEN and CDR2 SYDVKM. The V gene lost 2 bases and the J gene lost 9 bases, with 11 bases spanning the gap. This CDR3 comprises 13 residues. The CDR3 region is CASSLNGVRPQHF. The CDR3 DNA sequence: TGTGCCAGCAGTTTAAACGGAGTTCGGCCCCAGCATTTT.